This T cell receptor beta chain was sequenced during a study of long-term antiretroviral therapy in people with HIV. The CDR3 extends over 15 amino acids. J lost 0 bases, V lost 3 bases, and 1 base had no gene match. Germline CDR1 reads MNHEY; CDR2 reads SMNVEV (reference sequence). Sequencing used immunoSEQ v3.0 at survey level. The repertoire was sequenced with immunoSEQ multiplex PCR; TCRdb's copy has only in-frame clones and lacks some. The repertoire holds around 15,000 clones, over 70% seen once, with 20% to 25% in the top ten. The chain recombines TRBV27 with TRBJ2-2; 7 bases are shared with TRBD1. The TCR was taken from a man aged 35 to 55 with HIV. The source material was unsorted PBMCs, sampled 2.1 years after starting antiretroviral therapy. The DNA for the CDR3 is TGTGCCAGCAGTTTTCAGGGGGCGAACACCGGGGAGCTGTTTTTT. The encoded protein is CASSFQGANTGELFF.